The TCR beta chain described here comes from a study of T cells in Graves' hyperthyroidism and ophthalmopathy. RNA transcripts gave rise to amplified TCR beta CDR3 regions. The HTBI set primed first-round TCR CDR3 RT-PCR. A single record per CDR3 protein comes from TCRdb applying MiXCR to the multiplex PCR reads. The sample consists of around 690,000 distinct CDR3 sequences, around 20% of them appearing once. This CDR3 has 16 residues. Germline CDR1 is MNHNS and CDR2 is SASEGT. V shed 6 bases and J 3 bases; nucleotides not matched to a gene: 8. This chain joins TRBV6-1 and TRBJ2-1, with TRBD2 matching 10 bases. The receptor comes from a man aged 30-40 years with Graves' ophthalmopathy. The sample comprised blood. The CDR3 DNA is TGTGCCAGCAGATCAAATAGCGGGGGGTTCTACAATGAGCAGTTCTTC. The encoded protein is CASRSNSGGFYNEQFF.